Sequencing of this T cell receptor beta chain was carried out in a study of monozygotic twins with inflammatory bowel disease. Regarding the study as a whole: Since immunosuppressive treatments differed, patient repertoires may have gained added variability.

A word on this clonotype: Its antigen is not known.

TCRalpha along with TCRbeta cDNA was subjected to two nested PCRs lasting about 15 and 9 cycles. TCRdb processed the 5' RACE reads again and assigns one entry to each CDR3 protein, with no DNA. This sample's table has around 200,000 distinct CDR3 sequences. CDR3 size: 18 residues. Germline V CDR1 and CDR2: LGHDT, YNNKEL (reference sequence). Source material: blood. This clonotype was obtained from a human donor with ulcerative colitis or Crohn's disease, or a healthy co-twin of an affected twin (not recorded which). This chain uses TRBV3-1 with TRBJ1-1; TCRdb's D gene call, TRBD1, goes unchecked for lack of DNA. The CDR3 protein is CASSQVAGDPGWDTEAFF. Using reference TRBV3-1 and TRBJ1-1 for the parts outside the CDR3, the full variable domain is DTAVSQTPKYLVTQMGNDKSIKCEQNLGHDTMYWYKQDSKKFLKIMFSYNNKELIINETVPNRFSPKSPDKAHLNLHINSLELGDSAVYFCASSQVAGDPGWDTEAFFGQGTRLTVV.